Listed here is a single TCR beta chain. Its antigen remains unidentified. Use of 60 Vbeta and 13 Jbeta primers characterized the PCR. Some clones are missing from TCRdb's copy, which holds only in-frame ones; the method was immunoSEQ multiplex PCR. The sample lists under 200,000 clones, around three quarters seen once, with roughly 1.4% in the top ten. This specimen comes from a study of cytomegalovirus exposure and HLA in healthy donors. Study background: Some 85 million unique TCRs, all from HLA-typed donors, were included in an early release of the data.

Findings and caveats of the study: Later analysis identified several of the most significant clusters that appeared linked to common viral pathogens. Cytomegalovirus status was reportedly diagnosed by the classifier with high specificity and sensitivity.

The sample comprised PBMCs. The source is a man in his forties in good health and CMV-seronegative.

The CDR3 spells CASGLARQGFSPSLEQYV. The CDR3 DNA reads as TGTGCTAGTGGTTTGGCTCGACAGGGGTTCTCCCCTTCCCTCGAGCAGTACGTC. The gene calls are TRBV12-5 and TRBJ2-7; 8 positions agree with TRBD1. This CDR3 comprises 18 residues. CDR1 and CDR2 from the germline V gene are LGHNT and FRNRAP. V was clipped by 1 base and J by 6 bases; unmatched bases: 17.